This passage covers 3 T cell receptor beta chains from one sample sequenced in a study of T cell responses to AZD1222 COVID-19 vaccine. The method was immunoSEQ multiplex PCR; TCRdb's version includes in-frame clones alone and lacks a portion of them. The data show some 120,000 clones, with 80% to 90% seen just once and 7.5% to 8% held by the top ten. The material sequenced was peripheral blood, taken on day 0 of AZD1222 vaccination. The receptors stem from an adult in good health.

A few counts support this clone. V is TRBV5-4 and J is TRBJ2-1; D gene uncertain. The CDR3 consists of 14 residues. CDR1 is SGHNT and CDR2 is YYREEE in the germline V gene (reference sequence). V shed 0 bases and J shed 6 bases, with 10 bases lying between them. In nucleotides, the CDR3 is TGTGCCAGCAGCTTGGCTCCGGAGAGCAATGAGCAGTTCTTC. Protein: CASSLAPESNEQFF.

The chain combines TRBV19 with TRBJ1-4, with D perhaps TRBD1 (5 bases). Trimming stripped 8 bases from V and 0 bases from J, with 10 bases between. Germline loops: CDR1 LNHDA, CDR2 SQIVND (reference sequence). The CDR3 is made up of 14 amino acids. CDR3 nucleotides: TGTGCCAGTTTCGGAGGGGCAACTAATGAAAAACTGTTTTTT. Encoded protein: CASFGGATNEKLFF.

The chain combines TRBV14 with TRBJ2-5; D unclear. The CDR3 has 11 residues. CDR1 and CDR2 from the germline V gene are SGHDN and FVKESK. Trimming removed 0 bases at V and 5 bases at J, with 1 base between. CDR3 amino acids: CASSQDETQYF. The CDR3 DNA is TGTGCCAGCAGCCAAGACGAGACCCAGTACTTC.